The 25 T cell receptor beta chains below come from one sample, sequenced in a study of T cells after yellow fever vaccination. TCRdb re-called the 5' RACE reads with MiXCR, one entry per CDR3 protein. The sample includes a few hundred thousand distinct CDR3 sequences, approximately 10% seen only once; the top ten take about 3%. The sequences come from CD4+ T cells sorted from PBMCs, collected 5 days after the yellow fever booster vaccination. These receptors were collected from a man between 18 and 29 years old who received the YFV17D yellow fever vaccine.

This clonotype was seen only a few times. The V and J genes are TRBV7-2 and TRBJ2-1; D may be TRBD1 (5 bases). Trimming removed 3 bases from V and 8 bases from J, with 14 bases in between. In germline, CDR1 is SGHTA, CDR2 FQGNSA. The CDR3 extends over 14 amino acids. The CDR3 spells CASSFPQGRYEQFF. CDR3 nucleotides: TGTGCCAGCAGCTTTCCCCAGGGCAGGTATGAGCAGTTCTTC. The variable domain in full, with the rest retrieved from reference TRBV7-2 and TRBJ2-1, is GAGVSQSPSNKVTEKGKDVELRCDPISGHTALYWYRQSLGQGLEFLIYFQGNSAPDKSGLPSDRFSAERTGGSVSTLTIQRTQQEDSAVYLCASSFPQGRYEQFFGPGTRLTVL.

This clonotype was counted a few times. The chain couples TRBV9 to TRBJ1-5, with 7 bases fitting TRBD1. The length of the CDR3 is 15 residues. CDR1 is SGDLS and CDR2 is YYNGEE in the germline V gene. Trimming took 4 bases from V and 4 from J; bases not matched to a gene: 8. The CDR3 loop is CASSPSGQPNQPQHF. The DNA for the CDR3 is TGTGCCAGCAGCCCATCGGGACAGCCAAATCAGCCCCAGCATTTT.

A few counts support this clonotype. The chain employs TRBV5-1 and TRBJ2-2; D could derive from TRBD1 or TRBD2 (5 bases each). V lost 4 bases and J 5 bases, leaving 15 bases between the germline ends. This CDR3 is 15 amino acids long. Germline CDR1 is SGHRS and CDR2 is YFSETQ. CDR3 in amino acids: CASSRGTMLTGELFF. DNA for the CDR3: TGCGCCAGCAGCCGAGGGACCATGTTAACCGGGGAGCTGTTTTTT. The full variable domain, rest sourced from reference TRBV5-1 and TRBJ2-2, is KAGVTQTPRYLIKTRGQQVTLSCSPISGHRSVSWYQQTPGQGLQFLFEYFSETQRNKGNFPGRFSGRQFSNSRSEMNVSTLELGDSALYLCASSRGTMLTGELFFGEGSRLTVL.

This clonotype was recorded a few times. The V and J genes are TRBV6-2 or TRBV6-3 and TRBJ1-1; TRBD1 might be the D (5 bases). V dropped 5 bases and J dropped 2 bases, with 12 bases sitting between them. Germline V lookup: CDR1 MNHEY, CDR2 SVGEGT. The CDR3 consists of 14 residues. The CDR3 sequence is CASSNYRGNTEAFF. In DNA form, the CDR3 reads TGTGCCAGCAGTAACTATAGGGGAAACACTGAAGCTTTCTTT.

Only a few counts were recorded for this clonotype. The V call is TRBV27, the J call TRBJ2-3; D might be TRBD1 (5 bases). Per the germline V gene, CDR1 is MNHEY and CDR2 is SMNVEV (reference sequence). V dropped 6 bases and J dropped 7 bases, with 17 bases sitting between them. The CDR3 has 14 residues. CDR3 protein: CASSTPIQANTQYF. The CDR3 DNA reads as TGTGCCAGCAGCACTCCCATACAGGCAAATACGCAGTATTTT.

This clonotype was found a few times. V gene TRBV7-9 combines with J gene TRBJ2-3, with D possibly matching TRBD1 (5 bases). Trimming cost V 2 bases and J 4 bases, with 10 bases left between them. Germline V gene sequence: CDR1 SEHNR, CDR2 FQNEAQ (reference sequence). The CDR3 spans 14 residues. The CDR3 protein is CASSLWLGPDTQYF. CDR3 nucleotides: TGTGCCAGCAGCTTATGGCTGGGGCCAGATACGCAGTATTTT. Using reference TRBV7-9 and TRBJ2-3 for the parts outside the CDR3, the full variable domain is DTGVSQNPRHKITKRGQNVTFRCDPISEHNRLYWYRQTLGQGPEFLTYFQNEAQLEKSRLLSDRFSAERPKGSFSTLEIQRTEQGDSAMYLCASSLWLGPDTQYFGPGTRLTVL.

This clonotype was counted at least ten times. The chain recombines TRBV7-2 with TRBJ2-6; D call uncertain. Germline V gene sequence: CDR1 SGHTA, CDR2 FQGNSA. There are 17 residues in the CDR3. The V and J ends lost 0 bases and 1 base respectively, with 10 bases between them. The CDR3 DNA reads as TGTGCCAGCAGCTTAGCGTATTTGAGGTCTGGGGCCAACGTCCTGACTTTC. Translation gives CASSLAYLRSGANVLTF.

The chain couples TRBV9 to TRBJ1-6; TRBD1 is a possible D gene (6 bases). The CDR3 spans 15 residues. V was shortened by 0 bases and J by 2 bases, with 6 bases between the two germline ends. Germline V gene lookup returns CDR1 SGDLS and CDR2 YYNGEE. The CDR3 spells CASSVGQAYNSPLHF. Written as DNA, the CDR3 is TGTGCCAGCAGCGTAGGACAGGCCTATAATTCACCCCTCCACTTT.

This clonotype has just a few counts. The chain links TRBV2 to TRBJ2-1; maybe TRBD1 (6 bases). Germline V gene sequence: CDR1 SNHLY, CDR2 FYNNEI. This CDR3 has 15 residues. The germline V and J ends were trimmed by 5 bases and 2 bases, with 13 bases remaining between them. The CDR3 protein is CASSIKGEPYNEQFF. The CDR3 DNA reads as TGTGCCAGCAGTATTAAGGGGGAACCCTACAATGAGCAGTTCTTC.

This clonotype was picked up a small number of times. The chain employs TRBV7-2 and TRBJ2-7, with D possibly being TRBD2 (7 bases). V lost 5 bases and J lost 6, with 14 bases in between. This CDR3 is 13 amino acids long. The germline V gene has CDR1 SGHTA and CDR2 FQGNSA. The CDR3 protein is CASSQWGGGEQYV. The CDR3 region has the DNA TGTGCCAGCAGCCAGTGGGGGGGCGGCGAGCAGTACGTC.

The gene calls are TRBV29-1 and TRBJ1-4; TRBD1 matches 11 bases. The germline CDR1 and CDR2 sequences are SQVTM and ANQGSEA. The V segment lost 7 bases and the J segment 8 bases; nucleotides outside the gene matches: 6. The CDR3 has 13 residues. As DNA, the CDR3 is TGCAGCGCTCGGACAGGGGGCGCGGAAAAACTGTTTTTT. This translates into CSARTGGAEKLFF.

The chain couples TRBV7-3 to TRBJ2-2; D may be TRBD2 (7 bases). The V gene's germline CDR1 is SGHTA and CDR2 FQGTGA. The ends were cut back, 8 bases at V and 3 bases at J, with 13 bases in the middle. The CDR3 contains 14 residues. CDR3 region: CASRGGGDTGELFF. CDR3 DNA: TGTGCCAGCCGCGGGGGCGGGGACACCGGGGAGCTGTTTTTT.

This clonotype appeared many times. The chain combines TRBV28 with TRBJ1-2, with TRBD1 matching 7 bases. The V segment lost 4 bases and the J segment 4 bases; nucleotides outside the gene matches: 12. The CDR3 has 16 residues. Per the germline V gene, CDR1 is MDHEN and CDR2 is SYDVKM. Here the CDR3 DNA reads TGTGCCAGCAGTTCTGTCCCGGGACAGTCCTCCTATGGCTACACCTTC. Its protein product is CASSSVPGQSSYGYTF.

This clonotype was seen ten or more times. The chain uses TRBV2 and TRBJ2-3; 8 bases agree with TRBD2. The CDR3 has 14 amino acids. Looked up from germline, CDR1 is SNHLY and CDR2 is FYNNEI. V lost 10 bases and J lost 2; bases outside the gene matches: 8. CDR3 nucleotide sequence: TGTGCCACCCGGGGGGGGCGCGACACAGATACGCAGTATTTT. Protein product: CATRGGRDTDTQYF. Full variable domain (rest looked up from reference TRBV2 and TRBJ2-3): EPEVTQTPSHQVTQMGQEVILRCVPISNHLYFYWYRQILGQKVEFLVSFYNNEISEKSEIFDDQFSVERPDGSNFTLKIRSTKLEDSAMYFCATRGGRDTDTQYFGPGTRLTVL.

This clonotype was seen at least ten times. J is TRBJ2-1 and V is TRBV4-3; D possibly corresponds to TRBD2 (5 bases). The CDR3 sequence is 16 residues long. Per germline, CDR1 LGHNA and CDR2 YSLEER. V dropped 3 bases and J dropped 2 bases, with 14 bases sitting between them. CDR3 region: CASSQVISGAYNEQFF. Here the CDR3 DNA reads TGCGCCAGCAGCCAGGTAATCTCCGGGGCCTACAATGAGCAGTTCTTC.

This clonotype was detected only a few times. The CDR3 bases are TGTGCCAGCTCACGCCGGGAGGGAACCTACGAGCAGTACGTC. Translated, it gives CASSRREGTYEQYV. V and J are TRBV18 and TRBJ2-7, with 8 positions matching TRBD2. CDR1 and CDR2 (germline): KGHSH, LQKENI. J was trimmed by 2 bases and V by 4 bases; bases with no gene match: 4. This CDR3 has 14 amino acids.

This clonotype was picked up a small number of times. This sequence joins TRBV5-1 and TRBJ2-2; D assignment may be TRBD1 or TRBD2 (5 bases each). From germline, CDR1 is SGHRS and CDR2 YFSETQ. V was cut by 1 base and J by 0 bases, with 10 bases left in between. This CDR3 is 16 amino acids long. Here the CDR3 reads CASSLRGAANTGELFF. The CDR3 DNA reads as TGCGCCAGCAGCTTGCGAGGGGCGGCGAACACCGGGGAGCTGTTTTTT. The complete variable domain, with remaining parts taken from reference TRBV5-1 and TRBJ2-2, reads KAGVTQTPRYLIKTRGQQVTLSCSPISGHRSVSWYQQTPGQGLQFLFEYFSETQRNKGNFPGRFSGRQFSNSRSEMNVSTLELGDSALYLCASSLRGAANTGELFFGEGSRLTVL.

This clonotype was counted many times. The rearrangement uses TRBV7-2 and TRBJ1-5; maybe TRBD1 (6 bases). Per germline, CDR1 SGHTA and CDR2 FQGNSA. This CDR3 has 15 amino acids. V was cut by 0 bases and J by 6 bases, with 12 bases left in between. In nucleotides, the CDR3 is TGTGCCAGCAGCTTAGCGCCGGGGGGCGTTCAGCCCCAGCATTTT. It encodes CASSLAPGGVQPQHF. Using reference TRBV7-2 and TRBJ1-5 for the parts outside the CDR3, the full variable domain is GAGVSQSPSNKVTEKGKDVELRCDPISGHTALYWYRQSLGQGLEFLIYFQGNSAPDKSGLPSDRFSAERTGGSVSTLTIQRTQQEDSAVYLCASSLAPGGVQPQHFGDGTRLSIL.

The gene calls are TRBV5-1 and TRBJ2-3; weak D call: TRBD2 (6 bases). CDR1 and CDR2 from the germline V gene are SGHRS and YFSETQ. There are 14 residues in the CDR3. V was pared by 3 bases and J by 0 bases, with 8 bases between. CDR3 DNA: TGCGCCAGCAGCTCGGCGGGGAGCACAGATACGCAGTATTTT. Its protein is CASSSAGSTDTQYF. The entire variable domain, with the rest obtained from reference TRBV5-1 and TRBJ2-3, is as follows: KAGVTQTPRYLIKTRGQQVTLSCSPISGHRSVSWYQQTPGQGLQFLFEYFSETQRNKGNFPGRFSGRQFSNSRSEMNVSTLELGDSALYLCASSSAGSTDTQYFGPGTRLTVL.

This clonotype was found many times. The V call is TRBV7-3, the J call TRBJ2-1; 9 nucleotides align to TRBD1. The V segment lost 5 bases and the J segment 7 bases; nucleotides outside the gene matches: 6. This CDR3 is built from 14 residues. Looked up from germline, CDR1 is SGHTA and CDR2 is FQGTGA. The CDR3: CASSQDRGWNEQFF. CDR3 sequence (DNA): TGTGCCAGCAGCCAGGACAGGGGCTGGAATGAGCAGTTCTTC.

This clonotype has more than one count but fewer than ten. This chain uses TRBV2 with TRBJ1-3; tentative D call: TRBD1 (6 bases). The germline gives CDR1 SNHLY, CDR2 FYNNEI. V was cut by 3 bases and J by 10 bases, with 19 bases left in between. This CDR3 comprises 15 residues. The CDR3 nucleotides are TGTGCCAGCAGTGACGGACAGATACTCTTTCGTACCATATATTTT. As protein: CASSDGQILFRTIYF.

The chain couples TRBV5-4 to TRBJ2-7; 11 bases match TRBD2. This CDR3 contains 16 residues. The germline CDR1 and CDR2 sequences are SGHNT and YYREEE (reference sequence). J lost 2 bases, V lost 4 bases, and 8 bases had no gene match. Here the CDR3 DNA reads TGTGCCAGCAGCCTCACTAGCGGGGGATTAGCCTACGAGCAGTACGTC. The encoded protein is CASSLTSGGLAYEQYV.

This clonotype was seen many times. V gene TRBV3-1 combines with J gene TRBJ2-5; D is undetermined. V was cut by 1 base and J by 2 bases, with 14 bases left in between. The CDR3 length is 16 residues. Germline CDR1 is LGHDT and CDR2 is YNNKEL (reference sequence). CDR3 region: CASSQGATAGQETQYF. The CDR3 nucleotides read TGTGCCAGCAGCCAAGGGGCGACGGCTGGGCAAGAGACCCAGTACTTC.

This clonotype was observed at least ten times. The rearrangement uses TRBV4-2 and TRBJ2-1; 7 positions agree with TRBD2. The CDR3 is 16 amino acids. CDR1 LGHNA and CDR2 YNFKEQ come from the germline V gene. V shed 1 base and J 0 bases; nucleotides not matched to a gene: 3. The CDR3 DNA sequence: TGTGCCAGCAGCCAAGCCGGGGGGAGCTCCTACAATGAGCAGTTCTTC. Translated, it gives CASSQAGGSSYNEQFF.

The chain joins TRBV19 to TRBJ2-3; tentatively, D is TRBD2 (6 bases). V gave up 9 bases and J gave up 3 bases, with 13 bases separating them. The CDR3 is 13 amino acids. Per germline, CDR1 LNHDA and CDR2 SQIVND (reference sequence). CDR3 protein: CASRRDLTDTQYF. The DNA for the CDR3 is TGTGCCAGCCGCCGGGACTTGACAGATACGCAGTATTTT.